The 17 T cell receptor beta chains given below trace back to one sample, sequenced in a study of beta chain features in type 1 diabetes. The entirety of the isolated RNA underwent reverse transcription, so expressed TCRB transcripts were sequenced. The method was immunoSEQ multiplex PCR; TCRdb's version includes in-frame clones alone and lacks a portion of them. The sample has 400,000 to 500,000 clones, about 15% seen once; the top ten hold less than 0.04%. Sequencing was performed on naive CD4+ T cells from blood. These TCRs come from a man aged 30 to 45 in good health.

This clone was detected only once. The chain employs TRBV15 and TRBJ1-5; 11 bases line up with TRBD1. The CDR3 has 15 amino acids. The germline CDR1 and CDR2 sequences are LNHNV and YYDKDF (reference sequence). Losses at the gene ends were 3 bases for V and 6 bases for J; bases not matched to a gene: 4. The CDR3 is CATSRGTGGGQPQHF. In nucleotides, the CDR3 is TGTGCCACCAGCAGGGGGACAGGGGGAGGTCAGCCCCAGCATTTT.

V gene TRBV15 combines with J gene TRBJ1-3; D is unclear. Germline CDR1 and CDR2: LNHNV and YYDKDF (reference sequence). V lost 4 bases to trimming and J lost 1 base, with 11 bases between them. The length of the CDR3 is 15 residues. The CDR3 reads CATSTRGQSGNTIYF. CDR3 DNA: TGTGCCACCAGCACCCGAGGGCAGTCTGGAAACACCATATATTTT. The full variable domain, rest sourced from reference TRBV15 and TRBJ1-3, is DAMVIQNPRYQVTQFGKPVTLSCSQTLNHNVMYWYQQKSSQAPKLLFHYYDKDFNNEADTPDNFQSRRPNTSFCFLDIRSPGLGDTAMYLCATSTRGQSGNTIYFGEGSWLTVV.

This clone has more than one count but fewer than ten. The chain employs TRBV5-1 and TRBJ2-5, with TRBD1 as a possible D gene (6 bases). Germline V gives CDR1 SGHRS, CDR2 YFSETQ. The CDR3 runs 15 residues. Trimming cost V 0 bases and J 5 bases, with 14 bases left between them. CDR3: CASSLVGGSSETQYF. The CDR3 DNA follows: TGCGCCAGCAGCTTGGTTGGGGGCAGTTCGGAGACCCAGTACTTC.

This clone came up a few times. This chain uses TRBV7-9 with TRBJ1-2, with no clear D. The CDR3 contains 14 residues. Germline assignment: CDR1 SEHNR and CDR2 FQNEAQ (reference sequence). Trimming took 1 base from V and 3 from J, leaving 9 bases between them. The CDR3 nucleotides read TGTGCCAGCAGCTTAGGGGTGGAGGACTATGGCTACACCTTC. Encoded protein: CASSLGVEDYGYTF.

The chain combines TRBV29-1 with TRBJ1-2, with D possibly TRBD1 on 6 matching bases. CDR1 is SQVTM, CDR2 ANQGSEA, per germline. The CDR3 is 13 amino acids. The germline V and J ends were trimmed by 0 bases and 4 bases, with 9 bases remaining between them. The CDR3 sequence: CSVEDGGGYGYTF. For the CDR3, the DNA is TGCAGCGTTGAAGATGGAGGGGGCTATGGCTACACCTTC.

In this sample, this clone turned up a few times. Other DNA sequences of this sample code for an identical CDR3. The chain couples TRBV7-2 to TRBJ2-1, with D possibly TRBD2 on 6 matching bases. The V gene's germline CDR1 is SGHTA and CDR2 FQGNSA. Trimming shortened V by 1 base and J by 4 bases, and 8 bases separated the two germline ends. The CDR3 loop spans 14 amino acids. In DNA form, the CDR3 reads TGTGCCAGCAGCTTAGGACTAGAATACAATGAGCAGTTCTTC. This sequence encodes CASSLGLEYNEQFF.

V is TRBV10-2 and J is TRBJ1-2, with D hard to call. The CDR3 consists of 12 residues. Germline CDR1 and CDR2: WSHSY and SAAADI. V dropped 6 bases and J dropped 2 bases, with 7 bases sitting between them. CDR3 nucleotide sequence: TGCGCCAGCAGCCAGGAGAACTATGGCTACACCTTC. This sequence encodes CASSQENYGYTF.

This clone was seen a few times. This chain joins TRBV5-6 and TRBJ2-1; D is unclear. The ends were cut back, 0 bases at V and 11 bases at J, with 6 bases in the middle. Germline V lookup: CDR1 SGHDT, CDR2 YYEEEE. This CDR3 has 11 amino acids. The CDR3 DNA sequence: TGTGCCAGCAGCTTGGACGGTAAGCAGTTCTTC. As protein: CASSLDGKQFF.

The chain links TRBV2 to TRBJ2-7; 10 bases fit TRBD2. This CDR3 has 15 residues. Germline V gene sequence: CDR1 SNHLY, CDR2 FYNNEI. V gave up 5 bases and J gave up 1 base; unmatched junction bases: 5. The CDR3 region is CASSPSGRGSYEQYV. In DNA, the CDR3 is TGTGCCAGCAGTCCGAGCGGGAGGGGGTCCTACGAGCAGTACGTC.

This clone was seen a handful of times. J is TRBJ2-5 and V is TRBV5-1; a weak D match, TRBD1 (5 bases). The CDR3 totals 12 residues. Germline V lookup: CDR1 SGHRS, CDR2 YFSETQ. V lost 4 bases to trimming and J lost 4 bases, with 8 bases between them. DNA for the CDR3: TGCGCCAGCAGCCAGCAGGGAGAGACCCAGTACTTC. This encodes CASSQQGETQYF. Filled out from reference TRBV5-1 and TRBJ2-5, the complete variable domain reads KAGVTQTPRYLIKTRGQQVTLSCSPISGHRSVSWYQQTPGQGLQFLFEYFSETQRNKGNFPGRFSGRQFSNSRSEMNVSTLELGDSALYLCASSQQGETQYFGPGTRLLVL.

This clone has only a few counts. V is TRBV6-5 and J is TRBJ1-2; 8 bases line up with TRBD1. The CDR3 contains 12 residues. The V segment lost 8 bases and the J segment 8 bases; nucleotides outside the gene matches: 7. Germline-derived CDR1 and CDR2 are MNHEY and SVGAGI. In DNA, the CDR3 is TGTGCCAGCGGACAGGGAGGGGCCGGCTACACCTTC. It specifies CASGQGGAGYTF.

This clone was observed at least ten times. The chain uses TRBV5-5 and TRBJ2-1; TRBD1 matches at 10 bases. There are 14 residues in the CDR3. CDR1 is SGHKS, CDR2 YYEKEE, per germline (reference sequence). Losses at the gene ends were 3 bases for V and 6 bases for J; bases not matched to a gene: 3. In DNA, the CDR3 is TGTGCCAGCAGCTCGGGACAGGGGTTCAATGAGCAGTTCTTC. This translates into CASSSGQGFNEQFF.

This sequence joins TRBV9 and TRBJ2-2, with 7 bases matching TRBD1. CDR1 is SGDLS and CDR2 is YYNGEE in the germline V gene. This CDR3 is built from 18 residues. Germline trimming cut 4 bases from V and 5 bases from J; bases unmatched to any gene: 17. The CDR3 DNA reads as TGTGCCAGCAGCCCCAACCACCTCGACAGGGTTCTGACCGGGGAGCTGTTTTTT. It specifies CASSPNHLDRVLTGELFF.

The V and J genes are TRBV11-2 and TRBJ2-2; D is undetermined. Trimming took off 5 bases at V and 6 bases at J, with 13 bases between the two ends. This CDR3 is built from 14 residues. CDR1 is SGHAT, CDR2 FQNNGV, per germline. Written as DNA, the CDR3 is TGTGCCAGCAGCCGGATCGCGGAAGCCGGGGAGCTGTTTTTT. Its protein product is CASSRIAEAGELFF.

The V call is TRBV2, the J call TRBJ2-3, with a possible D match to TRBD2 (6 bases). The CDR3 covers 13 residues. With 3 bases removed from V and 7 bases from J, the gap between germline ends came to 11 bases. Germline-derived CDR1 and CDR2 are SNHLY and FYNNEI. CDR3: CASSEEGIYTQYF. The CDR3 DNA sequence: TGTGCCAGCAGTGAGGAGGGGATCTATACGCAGTATTTT.

Points on this clone: Other DNA sequences from this sample encode an identical CDR3 as well. This sequence joins TRBV29-1 and TRBJ2-2; 10 bases map to TRBD1. CDR3 length: 13 amino acids. From germline, CDR1 is SQVTM and CDR2 ANQGSEA. V was pared by 6 bases and J by 4 bases, with 2 bases of the junction left unmatched. The CDR3 here is CSVDRGRTGELFF. The CDR3 DNA sequence: TGCAGCGTAGACAGGGGGCGCACCGGGGAGCTGTTTTTT.

This clone was observed a few times. The chain employs TRBV29-1 and TRBJ2-1; 7 bases align to TRBD2. This CDR3 contains 10 residues. Trimming at V came to 7 bases and at J to 7 bases, leaving 1 base not matched to a gene. The germline V gene encodes CDR1 SQVTM and CDR2 ANQGSEA. CDR3 sequence: CSGGGNEQFF. DNA for the CDR3: TGCAGCGGGGGAGGGAATGAGCAGTTCTTC.